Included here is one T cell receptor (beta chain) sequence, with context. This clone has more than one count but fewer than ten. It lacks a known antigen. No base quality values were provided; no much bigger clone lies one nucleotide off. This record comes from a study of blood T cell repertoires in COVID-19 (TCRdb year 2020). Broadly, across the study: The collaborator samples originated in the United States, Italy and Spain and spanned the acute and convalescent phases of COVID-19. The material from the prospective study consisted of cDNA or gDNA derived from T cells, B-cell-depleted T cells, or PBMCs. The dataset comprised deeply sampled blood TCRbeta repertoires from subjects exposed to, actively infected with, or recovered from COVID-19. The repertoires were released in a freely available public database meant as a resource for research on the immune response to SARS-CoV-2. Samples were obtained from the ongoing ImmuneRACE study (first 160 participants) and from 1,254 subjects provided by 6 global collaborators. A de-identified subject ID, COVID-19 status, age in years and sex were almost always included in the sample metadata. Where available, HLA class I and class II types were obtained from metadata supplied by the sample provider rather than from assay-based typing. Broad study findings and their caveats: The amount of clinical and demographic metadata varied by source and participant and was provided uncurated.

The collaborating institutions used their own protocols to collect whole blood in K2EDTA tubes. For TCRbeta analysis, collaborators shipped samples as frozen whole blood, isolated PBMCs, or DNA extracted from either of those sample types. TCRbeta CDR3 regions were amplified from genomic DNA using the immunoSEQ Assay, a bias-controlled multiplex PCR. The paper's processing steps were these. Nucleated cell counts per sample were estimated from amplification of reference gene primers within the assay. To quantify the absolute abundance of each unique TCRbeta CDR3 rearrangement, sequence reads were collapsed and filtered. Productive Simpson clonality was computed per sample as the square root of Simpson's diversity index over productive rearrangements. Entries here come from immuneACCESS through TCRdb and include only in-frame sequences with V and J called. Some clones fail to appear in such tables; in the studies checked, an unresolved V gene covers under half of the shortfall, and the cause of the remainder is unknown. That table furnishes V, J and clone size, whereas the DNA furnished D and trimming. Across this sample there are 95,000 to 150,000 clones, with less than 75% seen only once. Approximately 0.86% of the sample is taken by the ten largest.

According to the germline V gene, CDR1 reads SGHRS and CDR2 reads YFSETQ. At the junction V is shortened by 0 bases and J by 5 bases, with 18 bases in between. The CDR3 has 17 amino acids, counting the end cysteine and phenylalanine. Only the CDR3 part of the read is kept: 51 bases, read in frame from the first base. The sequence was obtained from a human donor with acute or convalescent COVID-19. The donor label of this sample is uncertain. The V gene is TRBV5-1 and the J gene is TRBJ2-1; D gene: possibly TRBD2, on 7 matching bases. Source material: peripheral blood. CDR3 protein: CASSLAYLGGGHNEQFF. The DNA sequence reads TGCGCCAGCAGCTTGGCCTACCTAGGGGGGGGGCACAATGAGCAGTTCTTC.